The following is a T cell receptor beta chain sequence with its context. The record originates from a study of blood T cell repertoires in COVID-19. Profiled with immunoSEQ multiplex PCR; TCRdb holds only in-frame clones, not every one. Of about 200,000 clones listed, roughly 88% were seen once; the top ten hold about a sixth. The sequence derives from a man aged 45 to 65 with COVID-19, enrolled during active disease. The sequenced sample was peripheral blood.

The CDR3, as DNA: TGCAGCGGCGGGAAAATCGCCGGGCCGGGTGAGCAGTTCTTC. Translation: CSGGKIAGPGEQFF. The chain couples TRBV29-1 to TRBJ2-1; D is perhaps TRBD2 (6 bases). Trimming removed 7 bases at V and 9 bases at J, with 22 bases between. This CDR3 region has 14 residues. The germline V gene has CDR1 SQVTM and CDR2 ANQGSEA.